This TCR beta chain was documented in a study of T cells expressing NK-cell markers. On this clonotype: Its antigen is unidentified.

CDR1 and CDR2 from the germline V gene are LGHDT and YNNKEL (reference sequence). CDR3 length: 15 amino acids. Study results and limitations: Where several donors were concerned, these clonotypes also led the CD3+CD56-NKG2C+ fraction.

TCRdb reprocessed the 5' RACE reads and keeps a single row for each CDR3 protein, giving no DNA. This listing includes hundreds of thousands of distinct CDR3 sequences. The V gene is TRBV3-1, the J gene TRBJ2-1; TCRdb reports TRBD2, a call that lacks DNA to check it against. Sequences were obtained from blood T cells: a sorted CD56 or NKG2C T cell subset, CD4+ or CD8+ T cells, or bulk PBMC T cells (not recorded which). The sequence was collected from a woman between 18 and 69 years old in good health. CDR3 in amino acids: CASSLSGVSYNEQFF.